This TCR beta chain was recorded in a study of CD8+CD57+ T cells in acquired aplastic anemia. Whole-study context: Recorded DNA amounts for sorted CD4+ and CD8+ cells had an average of about 3.5 ug.

The patients chosen for sequencing had shown expansion of CD8+CD57+ cells (detected by flow cytometry). There were no patients without severe acquired aplastic anemia. Trimming cost V 4 bases and J 2 bases; bases outside gene matches: 3. The germline V gene has CDR1 SGHTA and CDR2 FQGNSA. The CDR3 covers 15 residues. TCR beta VDJ combinations and CDR3 sequences were profiled from genomic DNA. TCRdb itself ran the reads through MiXCR, one entry per CDR3 protein. The sample has just over 200,000 distinct CDR3 sequences, 65% seen once; the top ten hold roughly 50%. The rearrangement links TRBV7-2 to TRBJ2-3, with 10 bases lining up with TRBD2. What was sequenced was sorted CD4+, CD8+, or CD8+CD57+ T cells (not recorded which) from PBMCs. This clonotype was sampled from a human donor with aplastic anemia. The CDR3 DNA follows: TGTGCCAGCAGCTCAGGACTAGCGGTCACAGATACGCAGTATTTT. Its translation: CASSSGLAVTDTQYF.